The clone carrying this T cell receptor (beta chain) has only one observation. Its antigen is undetermined. Produced via immunoSEQ multiplex PCR; TCRdb's table is partial and in-frame only. This sample has about 51,000 clones; around 80% occur once, and the top ten carry over 4.5%. The time point here: week 5, during vaccination. Mutant IDH1 20-mer peptide, at 300 ug, made up each vaccine dose, with topical imiquimod. New astrocytomas of WHO grade 3 or 4 that were IDH1-mutant and ATRX-lost were found in the donors. The data derive from a study of a mutant IDH1 vaccine in newly diagnosed glioma. About the study: Vaccines were begun 4-6 weeks after radiotherapy alone, or with temozolomide cycles. Most patients had received both radiotherapy and temozolomide, the prior options being radiotherapy, temozolomide, or both.

The study, taken as a whole, reports: Shifts in the top peripheral T cell clonotypes seemed unrelated to pseudoprogression.

Germline loops: CDR1 SQVTM, CDR2 ANQGSEA. Losses at the gene ends were 1 base for V and 2 bases for J; bases not matched to a gene: 9. This CDR3 has 16 residues. The TCR comes from a middle-aged man with glioma. Here the sequenced sample was PBMCs, taken from a glioma patient whose treatment included an IDH1 peptide vaccine. The chain is built from TRBV29-1 and TRBJ1-2, with 8 bases matching TRBD1. The CDR3 loop is CSVEGRGRPPNYGYTF. The CDR3 region has the DNA TGCAGCGTTGAAGGCAGGGGGCGTCCTCCAAACTATGGCTACACCTTC.